These 29 T cell receptor beta chains share one sample of origin, sequenced in a study of response to subunit inactivated influenza vaccine. TCRdb passed the RT-PCR reads through MiXCR, listing each CDR3 protein once. This sample has some 540,000 distinct CDR3 sequences, with under 30% found just once. The data also belong to a second study, concerning T cells expressing NK-cell markers. That source notes: 5'RACE template switching with UMIs produced the TCR beta cDNA.

Sequences were derived from CD4+ T cells sorted from PBMCs, sampled 11 to 12 days after vaccination. These TCRs come from a man aged 50-59 years who received an inactivated influenza vaccine.

The chain is built from TRBV2 and TRBJ2-1; the D is unclear. Germline CDR1 reads SNHLY; CDR2 reads FYNNEI. Trimming pared 8 bases from V and 1 base from J, leaving 9 bases between. CDR3 length: 13 amino acids. CDR3 sequence: CASVGGSYNEQFF. The CDR3 bases are TGTGCCAGCGTCGGCGGTTCCTACAATGAGCAGTTCTTC.

In this sample, this clonotype turned up many times. This chain links TRBV14 with TRBJ2-3; D gene unclear. The V and J ends lost 4 bases and 10 bases respectively, with 12 bases between them. This CDR3 region has 12 residues. CDR1 SGHDN and CDR2 FVKESK come from the germline V gene. CDR3 sequence (DNA): TGTGCCAGCAGCCTACCGTACATGGCGCAGTATTTT. Encoded protein: CASSLPYMAQYF.

The J gene is TRBJ1-6, the V gene TRBV30; D remains unclear. The CDR3 extends over 13 amino acids. CDR1 is GTSNPN, CDR2 SVGIG, per germline (reference sequence). Trimming cost V 3 bases and J 6 bases, with 9 bases left between them. CDR3 coding DNA: TGTGCCTGGAGGGGAACTGGTAATTCACCCCTCCACTTT. It specifies CAWRGTGNSPLHF. Filled out from reference TRBV30 and TRBJ1-6, the complete variable domain reads SQTIHQWPATLVQPVGSPLSLECTVEGTSNPNLYWYRQAAGRGLQLLFYSVGIGQISSEVPQNLSASRPQDRQFILSSKKLLLSDSGFYLCAWRGTGNSPLHFGNGTRLTVT.

Many counts were recorded for this clonotype. This chain connects TRBV12-3 or TRBV12-4 to TRBJ1-3; D call uncertain. The V and J ends lost 3 bases and 9 bases respectively, with 9 bases between them. This CDR3 region has 12 residues. The CDR3 DNA sequence: TGTGCCAGCAGTTTGAGCCTTGGCACCATATATTTT. Translating gives CASSLSLGTIYF.

This clonotype appeared a few times. V and J are TRBV4-3 and TRBJ2-5; TRBD1 aligns across 9 bases. The CDR3 covers 15 residues. Trimming removed 5 bases from V and 1 base from J; junction bases left unmatched: 5. Germline CDR1 is LGHNA and CDR2 is YSLEER. The CDR3 region is CASSTQQGAQETQYF. The CDR3 coding sequence is TGCGCCAGCAGCACCCAACAGGGGGCCCAAGAGACCCAGTACTTC.

This clonotype was picked up many times. CDR3 residues: CASSYTRELEQYF. The CDR3 DNA follows: TGTGCCAGCAGCTACACACGAGAGCTCGAGCAGTACTTC. The V gene is TRBV7-8, the J gene TRBJ2-7; D ambiguous. The CDR3 sequence is 13 residues long. V lost 4 bases, J lost 6 bases, and 13 bases lay in between. From germline, CDR1 is SGHVS and CDR2 FQNEAQ.

This clonotype was recorded many times. The chain carries TRBV29-1 and TRBJ1-1; the match to TRBD1 covers 7 bases. Trimming removed 5 bases from V and 6 bases from J; junction bases left unmatched: 12. CDR1 is SQVTM, CDR2 ANQGSEA, per germline. The CDR3 length is 14 residues. The CDR3 DNA reads TGCAGCGTTTTCCAGGGGGGCCAAGATGCTGAAGCTTTCTTT. Protein sequence: CSVFQGGQDAEAFF. Complete variable domain (other parts from reference TRBV29-1 and TRBJ1-1): SAVISQKPSRDICQRGTSLTIQCQVDSQVTMMFWYRQQPGQSLTLIATANQGSEATYESGFVIDKFPISRPNLTFSTLTVSNMSPEDSSIYLCSVFQGGQDAEAFFGQGTRLTVV.

There are many counts of this clonotype. The chain is built from TRBV7-2 and TRBJ2-7; D possibly uses TRBD1 or TRBD2 (5 bases each). Germline assignment: CDR1 SGHTA and CDR2 FQGNSA. Trimming stripped 4 bases from V and 0 bases from J, with 10 bases between. The CDR3 is 14 amino acids. The CDR3 coding sequence is TGTGCCAGCAGCTGGGCAGGGAGCTCCTACGAGCAGTACTTC. Translating gives CASSWAGSSYEQYF.

This clonotype was seen only a few times. The chain joins TRBV7-2 to TRBJ1-1, with a tentative D call TRBD1 (6 bases). The germline V and J ends were trimmed by 0 bases and 6 bases, with 11 bases remaining between them. Germline V gives CDR1 SGHTA, CDR2 FQGNSA. The CDR3 contains 14 residues. CDR3 DNA sequence: TGTGCCAGCAGCTTAGCTGGACAGCTCGCTGAAGCTTTCTTT. This sequence encodes CASSLAGQLAEAFF.

The rearrangement links TRBV11-2 to TRBJ2-3; D unclear. This CDR3 has 12 residues. Germline V gene lookup returns CDR1 SGHAT and CDR2 FQNNGV. Deletions cut 4 bases from V and 9 bases from J, with 11 bases between. CDR3 in DNA: TGTGCCAGCAGCTACCTGGCGAGAACGCAGTATTTT. Its protein is CASSYLARTQYF.

J is TRBJ2-7 and V is TRBV7-2, with 8 bases lining up with TRBD2. The V and J ends lost 1 base and 7 bases, in that order; junction bases with no gene match: 9. This CDR3 contains 15 residues. Germline values: CDR1 SGHTA, CDR2 FQGNSA. The CDR3 spells CASSLEPAGAGEQYF. The CDR3 nucleotides are TGTGCCAGCAGCTTAGAACCAGCGGGAGCAGGAGAGCAGTACTTC.

This clonotype came up a few times. The chain employs TRBV20-1 and TRBJ2-5; TRBD2 is a possible D gene (5 bases). This CDR3 is 13 amino acids long. V was clipped by 1 base and J by 3 bases, with 9 bases between them. Germline loops: CDR1 DFQATT, CDR2 SNEGSKA (reference sequence). For the CDR3, the DNA is TGCAGTGCTAGAGGGCTAGCCAAAGAGACCCAGTACTTC. It translates to CSARGLAKETQYF.

This clonotype has a handful of counts. The chain is built from TRBV7-2 and TRBJ2-7; 7 positions match TRBD2. Germline V gives CDR1 SGHTA, CDR2 FQGNSA. V was pared by 1 base and J by 2 bases, with 5 bases of the junction left unmatched. The CDR3 totals 15 residues. CDR3 coding DNA: TGTGCCAGCAGCTTAGGGGGGGGAAGTGCCTACGAGCAGTACTTC. This encodes CASSLGGGSAYEQYF.

With regard to this clonotype: At one end, the junction sequence differs from germline, possibly due to a read error. This chain uses TRBV7-2 with TRBJ2-7; tentative D call: TRBD2 (6 bases). This CDR3 contains 13 residues. CDR1 and CDR2 from the germline V gene are SGHTA and FQGNSA. CDR3 coding DNA: TGTGCCAGCAGCTTACAGGCAGGGACTGGAGCTCTCTTC. Amino acid sequence: CASSLQAGTGALF.

The chain carries TRBV25-1 and TRBJ2-3, with TRBD2 matching 7 bases. The CDR3 covers 17 residues. Trimming took 7 bases from V and 4 from J; bases not matched to a gene: 17. The germline gives CDR1 MGHDK, CDR2 SYGVNS. The CDR3 spells CASTMGPPAGSADTQYF. In nucleotides, the CDR3 is TGTGCCAGCACCATGGGTCCACCAGCGGGGTCGGCAGATACGCAGTATTTT.

This chain joins TRBV19 and TRBJ2-1; weak D call: TRBD1 (6 bases). CDR1 LNHDA and CDR2 SQIVND come from the germline V gene (reference sequence). The CDR3 is 14 residues long. Trimming shortened V by 8 bases and J by 2 bases, and 13 bases separated the two germline ends. The CDR3 protein is CASSFTGPYNEQFF. CDR3 DNA sequence: TGTGCCAGTTCTTTTACAGGGCCCTACAATGAGCAGTTCTTC.

The chain carries TRBV6-1 and TRBJ2-6; D remains unclear. The V and J ends lost 6 bases and 1 base respectively, with 10 bases between them. This CDR3 spans 15 amino acids. The germline V gene has CDR1 MNHNS and CDR2 SASEGT. CDR3 residues: CASRDPTSGANVLTF. As DNA, the CDR3 is TGTGCCAGCAGAGATCCGACTTCTGGGGCCAACGTCCTGACTTTC.

This clonotype was found many times. The J gene is TRBJ1-5, the V gene TRBV29-1; D possibly corresponds to TRBD1 (5 bases). Per the germline V gene, CDR1 is SQVTM and CDR2 is ANQGSEA. Trimming took 7 bases from V and 2 from J, leaving 12 bases between them. The CDR3 is 13 residues long. CDR3 DNA sequence: TGCAGCGCCAGAGGGGACGGCAATCAGCCCCAGCATTTT. It is translated as CSARGDGNQPQHF.

J is TRBJ2-2 and V is TRBV7-8, with 7 positions matching TRBD1. This CDR3 contains 14 residues. J lost 5 bases, V lost 4 bases, and 4 bases had no gene match. Germline assignment: CDR1 SGHVS and CDR2 FQNEAQ. CDR3 DNA: TGTGCCAGCAGCTGGGACAGAATAACCGGGGAGCTGTTTTTT. Its translation is CASSWDRITGELFF. Using reference TRBV7-8 and TRBJ2-2 for the parts outside the CDR3, the full variable domain is GAGVSQSPRYKVAKRGQDVALRCDPISGHVSLFWYQQALGQGPEFLTYFQNEAQLDKSGLPSDRFFAERPEGSVSTLKIQRTQQEDSAVYLCASSWDRITGELFFGEGSRLTVL.

The chain carries TRBV6-1 and TRBJ2-7; 9 nucleotides agree with TRBD1. CDR1 MNHNS and CDR2 SASEGT come from the germline V gene. The CDR3 has 18 residues. Trimming took 4 bases from V and 3 from J; bases not matched to a gene: 16. CDR3 loop: CASSVTGTGSLLHYEQYF. The DNA of the CDR3 is TGTGCCAGCAGTGTTACCGGGACAGGGTCCCTTTTACACTACGAGCAGTACTTC.

This clonotype was counted many times. The rearrangement links TRBV6-2 or TRBV6-3 to TRBJ1-5; D is undetermined. Germline V gene data show CDR1 as MNHEY and CDR2 as SVGEGT. CDR3 length: 12 residues. The V end was cut by 5 bases, the J end by 4 bases, with 6 bases between. CDR3 bases: TGTGCCAGCAGTAGCAGGAATCAGCCCCAGCATTTT. Translation gives CASSSRNQPQHF.

This clonotype occurred many times. V usage is TRBV5-1 and J usage is TRBJ1-6; TRBD1 matches at 10 bases. This CDR3 has 14 amino acids. Germline CDR1 SGHRS, CDR2 YFSETQ. V lost 2 bases and J lost 8; bases outside the gene matches: 1. The CDR3 coding sequence is TGCGCCAGCAGCTTCGGGACAGGGGATTCACCCCTCCACTTT. This gives the protein CASSFGTGDSPLHF.

The chain recombines TRBV20-1 with TRBJ1-2; TRBD1 is a possible D gene (5 bases). The germline V gene encodes CDR1 DFQATT and CDR2 SNEGSKA (reference sequence). Trimming took off 6 bases at V and 6 bases at J, with 17 bases between the two ends. CDR3 length equals 13 residues. CDR3 sequence (DNA): TGCAGTGCGTCCGGCCAGGGTAGTAATGGCTACACCTTC. Its translation: CSASGQGSNGYTF.

This sequence joins TRBV18 and TRBJ1-1; D is unclear. Trimming cost V 2 bases and J 3 bases, with 7 bases left between them. This CDR3 is built from 13 residues. Germline-derived CDR1 and CDR2 are KGHSH and LQKENI. This CDR3 reads CASSPSPDTEAFF. The CDR3, as DNA: TGTGCCAGCTCACCAAGCCCGGACACTGAAGCTTTCTTT. Looking up the rest from reference TRBV18 and TRBJ1-1 gives the full variable domain: NAGVMQNPRHLVRRRGQEARLRCSPMKGHSHVYWYRQLPEEGLKFMVYLQKENIIDESGMPKERFSAEFPKEGPSILRIQQVVRGDSAAYFCASSPSPDTEAFFGQGTRLTVV.

The chain carries TRBV20-1 and TRBJ2-5, with D maybe TRBD1 (6 bases). Germline V CDR1 and CDR2: DFQATT, SNEGSKA (reference sequence). V was cut by 5 bases and J by 7 bases, with 17 bases left in between. This CDR3 contains 13 residues. CDR3 coding DNA: TGCAGTGCTGAAGTCTCAGGGGTGGGGACCCAGTACTTC. This encodes CSAEVSGVGTQYF.

The chain joins TRBV4-2 to TRBJ1-5; D uncertain. Germline V gene lookup returns CDR1 LGHNA and CDR2 YNFKEQ. V was clipped by 0 bases and J by 3 bases, with 9 bases between them. The CDR3 spans 15 residues. The DNA of the CDR3 is TGTGCCAGCAGCCAAGAGCGGCAGGACAATCAGCCCCAGCATTTT. Protein sequence: CASSQERQDNQPQHF.

The table lists this clonotype with a count of one. The rearrangement joins TRBV20-1 to TRBJ2-3, with 9 bases identical to TRBD2. Per the germline V gene, CDR1 is DFQATT and CDR2 is SNEGSKA (reference sequence). The CDR3 sequence is 15 residues long. The CDR3 sequence is CRASKGLAITDTQYF. The DNA for the CDR3 is TGCAGGGCCTCCAAAGGACTAGCGATCACAGATACGCAGTATTTT.

In DNA, the CDR3 is TGTGCCAGCAGCTTAGCCGCGTACGGCACTGAAGCTTTCTTT. This encodes CASSLAAYGTEAFF. The rearrangement joins TRBV7-2 to TRBJ1-1; D gene ambiguous. Germline V lookup: CDR1 SGHTA, CDR2 FQGNSA. Trimming removed 0 bases from V and 4 bases from J, with 9 bases in between. This CDR3 is 14 amino acids long.

This clonotype was observed many times. The chain couples TRBV29-1 to TRBJ2-1; D might be TRBD1 or TRBD2, each matching 7 bases. The CDR3 consists of 12 residues. In germline, CDR1 is SQVTM, CDR2 ANQGSEA. Trimming removed 7 bases from V and 9 bases from J, with 16 bases in between. The DNA for the CDR3 is TGCAGCGCTGGACCAGGGGGGGGTGAGCAGTTCTTC. It is translated as CSAGPGGGEQFF.